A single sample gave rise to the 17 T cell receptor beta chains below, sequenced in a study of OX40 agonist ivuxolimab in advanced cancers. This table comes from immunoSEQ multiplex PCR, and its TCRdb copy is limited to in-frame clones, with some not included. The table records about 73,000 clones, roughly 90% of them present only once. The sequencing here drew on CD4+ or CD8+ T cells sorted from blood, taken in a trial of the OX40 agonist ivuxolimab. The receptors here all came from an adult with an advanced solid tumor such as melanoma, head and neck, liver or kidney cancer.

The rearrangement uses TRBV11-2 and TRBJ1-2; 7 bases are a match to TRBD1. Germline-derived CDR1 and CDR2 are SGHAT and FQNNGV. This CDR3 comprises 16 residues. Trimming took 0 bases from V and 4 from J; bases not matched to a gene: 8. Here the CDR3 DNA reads TGTGCCAGCAGCTTAGATCCAGCAGGGGGGACCTATGGCTACACCTTC. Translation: CASSLDPAGGTYGYTF.

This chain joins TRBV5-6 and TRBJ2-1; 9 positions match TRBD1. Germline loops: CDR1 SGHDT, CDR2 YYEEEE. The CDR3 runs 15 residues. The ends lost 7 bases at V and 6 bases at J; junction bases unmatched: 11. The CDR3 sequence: CASVPQGALGNEQFF. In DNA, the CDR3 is TGTGCCAGCGTACCACAGGGGGCGCTGGGCAATGAGCAGTTCTTC.

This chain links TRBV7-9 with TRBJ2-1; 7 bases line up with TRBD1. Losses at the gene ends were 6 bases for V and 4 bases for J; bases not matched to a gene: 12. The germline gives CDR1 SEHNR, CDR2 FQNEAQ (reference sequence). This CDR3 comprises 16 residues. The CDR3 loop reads CASSWLEDRIYNEQFF. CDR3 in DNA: TGTGCCAGCAGTTGGCTTGAGGACAGGATATACAATGAGCAGTTCTTC.

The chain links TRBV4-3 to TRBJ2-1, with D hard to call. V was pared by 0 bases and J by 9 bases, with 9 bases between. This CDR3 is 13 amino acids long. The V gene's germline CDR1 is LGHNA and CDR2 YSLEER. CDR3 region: CASSQDRGPEQFF. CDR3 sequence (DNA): TGCGCCAGCAGCCAAGATCGCGGTCCTGAGCAGTTCTTC.

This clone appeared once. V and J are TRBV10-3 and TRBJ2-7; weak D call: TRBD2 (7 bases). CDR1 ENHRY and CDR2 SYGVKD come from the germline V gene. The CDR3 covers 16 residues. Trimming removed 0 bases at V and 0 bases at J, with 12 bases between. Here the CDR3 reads CAISESGGALSYEQYF. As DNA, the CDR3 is TGTGCCATCAGTGAGTCAGGGGGGGCCCTCTCCTACGAGCAGTACTTC.

The CDR3 region has the DNA TGTGCCAGCAGTTACTCGGCAGGGGAAGGCTACACCTTC. This encodes CASSYSAGEGYTF. The chain carries TRBV6-6 and TRBJ1-2; D perhaps matches TRBD1 (6 bases). Trimming cost V 0 bases and J 8 bases, with 10 bases left between them. CDR3 length: 13 residues. The germline V gene encodes CDR1 MNHNY and CDR2 SVGAGI (reference sequence).

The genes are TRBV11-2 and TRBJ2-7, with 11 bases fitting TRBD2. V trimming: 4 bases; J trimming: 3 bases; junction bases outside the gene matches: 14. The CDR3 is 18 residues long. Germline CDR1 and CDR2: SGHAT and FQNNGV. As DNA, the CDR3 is TGTGCCAGCAGCTGGGCTCAAGGTAGCGGGGGGGCCGGCTACGAGCAGTACTTC. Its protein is CASSWAQGSGGAGYEQYF.

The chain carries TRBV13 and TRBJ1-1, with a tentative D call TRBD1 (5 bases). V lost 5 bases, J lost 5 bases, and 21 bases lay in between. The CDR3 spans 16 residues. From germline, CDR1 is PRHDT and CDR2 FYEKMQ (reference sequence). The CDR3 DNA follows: TGTGCCAGCAGCCAGATTTTAGACAGCCCTGGGACTGAAGCTTTCTTT. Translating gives CASSQILDSPGTEAFF.

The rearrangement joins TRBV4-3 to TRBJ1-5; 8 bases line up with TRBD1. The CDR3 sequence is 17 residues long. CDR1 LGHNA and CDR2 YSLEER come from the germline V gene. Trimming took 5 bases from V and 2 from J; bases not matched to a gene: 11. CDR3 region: CASSLDRAIVGNQPQHF. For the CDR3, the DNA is TGCGCCAGCAGCTTGGACAGGGCGATAGTGGGCAATCAGCCCCAGCATTTT.

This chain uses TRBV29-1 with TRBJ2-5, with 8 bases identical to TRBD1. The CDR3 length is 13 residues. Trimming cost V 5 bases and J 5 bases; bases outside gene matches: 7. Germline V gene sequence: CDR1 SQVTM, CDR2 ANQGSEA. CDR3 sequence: CSVSYGQGETQYF. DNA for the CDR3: TGCAGCGTTAGCTATGGACAGGGTGAGACCCAGTACTTC.

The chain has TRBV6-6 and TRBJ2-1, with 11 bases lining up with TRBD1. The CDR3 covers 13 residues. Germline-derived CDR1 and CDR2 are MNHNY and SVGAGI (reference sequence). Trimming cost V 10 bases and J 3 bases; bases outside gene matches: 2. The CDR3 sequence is CATGTGGYNEQFF. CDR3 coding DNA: TGTGCCACCGGGACAGGGGGCTACAATGAGCAGTTCTTC.

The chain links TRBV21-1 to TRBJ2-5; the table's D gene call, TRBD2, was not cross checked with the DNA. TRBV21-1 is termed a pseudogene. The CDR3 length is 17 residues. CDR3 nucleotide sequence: TGTGCCAGCAGCCCCCGCGTTGGGCTAGCGGGGGAAGAGACCCAGTACTTC. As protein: CASSPRVGLAGEETQYF.

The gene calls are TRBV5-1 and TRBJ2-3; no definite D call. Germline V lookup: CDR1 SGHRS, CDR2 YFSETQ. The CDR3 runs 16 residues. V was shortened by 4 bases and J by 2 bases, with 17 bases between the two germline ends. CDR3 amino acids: CASSGRRAPVTDTQYF. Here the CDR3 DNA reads TGCGCCAGCAGCGGTCGCCGGGCCCCCGTCACAGATACGCAGTATTTT.

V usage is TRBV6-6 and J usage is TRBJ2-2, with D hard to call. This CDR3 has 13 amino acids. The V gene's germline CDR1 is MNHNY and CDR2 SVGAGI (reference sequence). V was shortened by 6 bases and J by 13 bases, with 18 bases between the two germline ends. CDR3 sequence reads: CASSLGPGTALFF. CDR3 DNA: TGTGCCAGCAGCTTAGGTCCGGGTACGGCGCTGTTTTTT.

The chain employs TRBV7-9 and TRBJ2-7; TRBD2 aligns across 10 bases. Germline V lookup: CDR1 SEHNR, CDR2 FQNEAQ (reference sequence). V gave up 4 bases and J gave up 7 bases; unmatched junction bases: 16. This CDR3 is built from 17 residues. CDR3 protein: CASSSTRASGGAWEQYF. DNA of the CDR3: TGTGCCAGCAGCTCAACCAGAGCTAGCGGGGGAGCCTGGGAGCAGTACTTC. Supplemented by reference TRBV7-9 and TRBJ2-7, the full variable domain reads DTGVSQNPRHKITKRGQNVTFRCDPISEHNRLYWYRQTLGQGPEFLTYFQNEAQLEKSRLLSDRFSAERPKGSFSTLEIQRTEQGDSAMYLCASSSTRASGGAWEQYFGPGTRLTVT.

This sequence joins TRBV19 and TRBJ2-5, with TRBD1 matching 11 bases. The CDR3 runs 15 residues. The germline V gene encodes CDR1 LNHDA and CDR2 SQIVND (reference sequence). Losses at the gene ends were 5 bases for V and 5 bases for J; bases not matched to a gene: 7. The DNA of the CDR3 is TGTGCCAGTAGTGCCCCGGGACAGGGGGTTGAGACCCAGTACTTC. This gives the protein CASSAPGQGVETQYF.

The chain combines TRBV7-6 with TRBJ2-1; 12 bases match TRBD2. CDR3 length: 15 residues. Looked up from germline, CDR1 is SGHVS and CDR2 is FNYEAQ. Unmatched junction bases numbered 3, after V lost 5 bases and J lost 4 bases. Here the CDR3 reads CASSPTSGGYNEQFF. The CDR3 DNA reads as TGTGCCAGCAGCCCAACTAGCGGGGGGTACAATGAGCAGTTCTTC.